The subject of this entry is one T cell receptor beta chain. This clonotype was seen a few times. Its binding antigen is unknown. No much larger clonotype is one base removed from it; base qualities were not supplied. The data originate from a study of response to subunit inactivated influenza vaccine listed by TCRdb under 2018. Context from the whole study: Deep quantitative profiling of the T cell receptor repertoire was used in the study to follow responses to a trivalent subunit inactivated influenza vaccine.

Libraries were constructed by RT-PCR. TCRdb lists the instrument as Illumina HiSeq 2500. TCRdb took the public reads, trimmed them with fastp at Q25, ran MiXCR for clone calling and kept in-frame beta chains. Identical CDR3 protein sequences are pooled into one entry, listed with their most common genes and DNA. In all, the sample holds under 200,000 distinct CDR3 sequences, and approximately 11% of those were seen once. The top ten hold 12% of the sample. Overall results and qualifications from the work: According to the authors, only a limited number of new T cells may be recruited by each seasonal influenza vaccination.

The time point tag for this specimen amounts to: around 42 days after influenza vaccine administration. Trimming costs V 0 bases and J 7 bases, and their ends lie 21 bases apart. The cysteine opens and the phenylalanine closes a CDR3 of 17 amino acids. Only CDR3 DNA is held: 51 bases, read in frame from base 1. The germline V gene encodes CDR1 LNHNV and CDR2 YYDKDF (reference sequence). Rearrangement joined TRBV15 to TRBJ2-5, with TRBD2 as a weak D call on 7 bases. The sequence was collected from a man in his fifties or sixties who received an inactivated influenza vaccine. Donor details come from another sample of the same person, matched by shared clones. Sequencing was performed on non-naive T cells sorted from PBMCs, taken 40 to 50 days after vaccination. In light of the paper, this sample's cell subset or site label describes: memory T cell fraction. CDR3 region: CATSRDYGGGGSGTQYF. The DNA reads as follows: TGTGCCACCAGCAGAGACTACGGGGGCGGGGGCAGTGGGACCCAGTACTTC.